The next 10 T cell receptor beta chains were all read from a single sample in a study of T-cell reconstitution after alpha-beta-depleted transplantation in children. Findings and caveats of the study: One year post-transplant, T-cell counts and diversity were largely derived from T cells produced anew.

Their recognized antigens are unknown. A library of TCRbeta sequences, prepared with unique molecular identifiers, was generated. TCRdb re-called the PCR reads with MiXCR, one entry per CDR3 protein. The data hold about 300,000 distinct CDR3 sequences, with almost 8% observed a single time. Sequencing was performed on peripheral blood, taken 360 days after TCRalphabeta/CD19-depleted stem cell transplant. The receptors here all came from a female patient between 2 and 15 years old who had a stem cell transplant for Fanconi anemia, so the T cells may come from the graft donor.

The J gene is TRBJ2-3, the V gene TRBV4-3; D may be TRBD1 (6 bases). Trimming took 2 bases from V and 6 from J, leaving 18 bases between them. From germline, CDR1 is LGHNA and CDR2 YSLEER. The length of the CDR3 is 16 residues. The CDR3 sequence: CASSQLTGTPPDTQYF. The DNA for the CDR3 is TGCGCCAGCAGCCAACTAACCGGGACACCCCCGGATACGCAGTATTTT.

This clonotype was seen repeatedly, ten times or more. This sequence joins TRBV5-1 and TRBJ2-1; D assignment may be TRBD1 or TRBD2 (5 bases each). Germline V gene lookup returns CDR1 SGHRS and CDR2 YFSETQ. V lost 0 bases, J lost 5 bases, and 15 bases lay in between. The CDR3 loop spans 16 amino acids. DNA for the CDR3: TGCGCCAGCAGCTTGGTCGGGACCCGACCCCACAATGAGCAGTTCTTC. Translated, it gives CASSLVGTRPHNEQFF.

In this sample, this clonotype turned up many times. The chain carries TRBV12-3 or TRBV12-4 and TRBJ2-1, with unresolved D. V lost 6 bases to trimming and J lost 4 bases, with 19 bases between them. The CDR3 is made up of 16 amino acids. As DNA, the CDR3 is TGTGCCAGCAGCTCCTCTGGGCCCACCGAATACAATGAGCAGTTCTTC. Protein product: CASSSSGPTEYNEQFF.

This clonotype has ten or more counts. The CDR3 reads CASSYQAGGDNSPLHF. Written as DNA, the CDR3 is TGTGCCAGCAGTTATCAGGCAGGGGGCGATAATTCACCCCTCCACTTT. This chain connects TRBV6-5 to TRBJ1-6; TRBD1 aligns across 8 bases. CDR1 is MNHEY and CDR2 is SVGAGI in the germline V gene. The CDR3 is 16 amino acids. Trimming took 3 bases from V and 5 from J; bases not matched to a gene: 6.

At least ten counts were recorded for this clonotype. The chain uses TRBV29-1 and TRBJ2-2; 11 bases line up with TRBD2. Germline CDR1 and CDR2: SQVTM and ANQGSEA. The CDR3 runs to 16 residues. V trimming: 5 bases; J trimming: 3 bases; junction bases outside the gene matches: 8. CDR3 sequence reads: CSVSSSSGRYTGELFF. DNA for the CDR3: TGCAGCGTTTCCTCCTCTAGCGGGAGGTACACCGGGGAGCTGTTTTTT.

This clonotype came up many times. The rearrangement joins TRBV5-1 to TRBJ1-6; D is unresolved. The germline V gene has CDR1 SGHRS and CDR2 YFSETQ. Trimming stripped 0 bases from V and 10 bases from J, with 11 bases between. The CDR3 loop spans 14 amino acids. The CDR3 loop is CASSLEHKDSPLHF. The CDR3 DNA reads TGCGCCAGCAGCTTGGAGCACAAGGACTCACCCCTCCACTTT.

This clonotype was observed at least ten times. In nucleotides, the CDR3 is TGTGCCATCAGTGAGACTGGGCGCACAGATACGCAGTATTTT. As protein: CAISETGRTDTQYF. The chain carries TRBV10-3 and TRBJ2-3; D not resolved. Trimming cost V 2 bases and J 1 base, with 7 bases left between them. The CDR3 runs to 14 residues. The germline V gene has CDR1 ENHRY and CDR2 SYGVKD.

This clonotype has at least ten counts. V gene TRBV5-5 combines with J gene TRBJ2-7, with D tentatively TRBD1 (5 bases). This CDR3 comprises 13 residues. The germline V gene has CDR1 SGHKS and CDR2 YYEKEE (reference sequence). V lost 1 base and J 6 bases, leaving 11 bases between the germline ends. CDR3 sequence (DNA): TGTGCCAGCAGCTTGCCTAGGGGAAGCGAGCAGTACTTC. Translation: CASSLPRGSEQYF. The whole variable domain, remainder taken from reference TRBV5-5 and TRBJ2-7, is DAGVTQSPTHLIKTRGQQVTLRCSPISGHKSVSWYQQVLGQGPQFIFQYYEKEERGRGNFPDRFSARQFPNYSSELNVNALLLGDSALYLCASSLPRGSEQYFGPGTRLTVT.

The gene calls are TRBV2 and TRBJ2-1; D could derive from TRBD1 or TRBD2 (5 bases each). The CDR3 has 16 amino acids. CDR1 and CDR2 from the germline V gene are SNHLY and FYNNEI. V was cut by 8 bases and J by 4 bases, with 21 bases left in between. CDR3 coding DNA: TGTGCCAGCCTGGGGGTTTACGAACCAGATTACAATGAGCAGTTCTTC. Protein: CASLGVYEPDYNEQFF.

The sample holds a few counts of this clonotype. J is TRBJ2-1 and V is TRBV25-1; 8 nucleotides align to TRBD2. V dropped 3 bases and J dropped 11; count of bases not matched to a gene: 6. CDR1 and CDR2 from the germline V gene are MGHDK and SYGVNS. The CDR3 sequence is 13 residues long. CDR3 sequence: CASSDPGGVKQFF. For the CDR3, the DNA is TGTGCCAGCAGTGATCCCGGGGGGGTAAAGCAGTTCTTC.